The 26 T cell receptor beta chains reported below all come from one sample, sequenced in a study of cytomegalovirus exposure and HLA in healthy donors. Amplification used 60 Vbeta primers and 13 Jbeta primers. Clones were read by immunoSEQ multiplex PCR, and TCRdb kept only the in-frame ones, dropping some. The sample has over 100,000 clones; approximately 77% are singletons. Sample: PBMCs. These receptors originate from a woman aged 35 to 49 in good health and CMV-seronegative.

The rearrangement joins TRBV28 to TRBJ2-7, with TRBD1 matching 9 bases. With 10 bases clipped from V and 1 base from J, the junction kept 8 bases outside the gene matches. The length of the CDR3 is 14 residues. Germline CDR1 is MDHEN and CDR2 is SYDVKM. As DNA, the CDR3 is TGTGCCATCCGGACAGGGGCATCTTCCTACGAGCAGTACTTC. It encodes CAIRTGASSYEQYF.

A few counts support this clone. The chain employs TRBV19 and TRBJ2-5, with D perhaps matching TRBD1 (5 bases). V gave up 6 bases and J gave up 4 bases, with 18 bases separating them. The CDR3 consists of 15 residues. Germline V CDR1 and CDR2: LNHDA, SQIVND (reference sequence). Here the CDR3 DNA reads TGTGCCAGTAGCAGGAGCGCAGGGCTGGTAGAGACCCAGTACTTC. Translated: CASSRSAGLVETQYF.

The chain employs TRBV5-8 and TRBJ1-3, with 9 nucleotides matching TRBD1. This CDR3 spans 16 amino acids. Germline trimming cut 3 bases from V and 2 bases from J; bases unmatched to any gene: 6. The V gene's germline CDR1 is SGHTS and CDR2 YDEGEE. The CDR3 DNA sequence: TGTGCCAGCAGCTCGTACAGGGGGCAAACTGGAAACACCATATATTTT. It specifies CASSSYRGQTGNTIYF.

This sequence joins TRBV5-8 and TRBJ2-3; possibly TRBD1 for D (6 bases). V lost 4 bases, J lost 1 base, and 13 bases lay in between. The CDR3 consists of 15 residues. CDR1 SGHTS and CDR2 YDEGEE come from the germline V gene. This CDR3 reads CASSPQDRRTDTQYF. In DNA, the CDR3 is TGTGCCAGCAGCCCCCAGGACAGACGCACAGATACGCAGTATTTT.

V and J are TRBV28 and TRBJ1-1; tentatively, D is TRBD1 (5 bases). V was shortened by 7 bases and J by 0 bases, with 12 bases between the two germline ends. This CDR3 is built from 14 residues. Germline CDR1 MDHEN, CDR2 SYDVKM. CDR3 amino acids: CASNTPTVNTEAFF. CDR3 sequence (DNA): TGTGCCAGCAACACCCCGACAGTGAACACTGAAGCTTTCTTT.

To note about this clone: The CDR3 does not end in the conserved phenylalanine or tryptophan, so this is likely a read error. The chain links TRBV7-8 to TRBJ2-7; possible D gene TRBD2, 5 bases. Between the trimmed V and J ends, which lost 5 bases and 6 bases, there was a span of 20 bases. Germline CDR1 and CDR2: SGHVS and FQNEAQ. The CDR3 is 15 residues long. CDR3 amino acids: CASSTQRANKAEQYL. In DNA, the CDR3 is TGTGCCAGCAGCACTCAGAGGGCTAACAAGGCCGAGCAGTACCTC.

Only a few counts were recorded for this clone. The V gene is TRBV20-1, the J gene TRBJ1-2; 7 bases fit TRBD1. The junction had 7 bases not matched to a gene; V was cut back by 8 bases and J by 7 bases. Germline V gene sequence: CDR1 DFQATT, CDR2 SNEGSKA (reference sequence). The CDR3 contains 11 residues. The DNA of the CDR3 is TGCAGTTCCGAGACAGGGTGTGGCTACACCTTC. Translation gives CSSETGCGYTF.

The rearrangement links TRBV19 to TRBJ1-5; D is undetermined. The germline V gene encodes CDR1 LNHDA and CDR2 SQIVND (reference sequence). V dropped 7 bases and J dropped 5 bases, with 12 bases sitting between them. The CDR3 runs to 13 residues. CDR3 sequence: CASTPGRYQPQHF. The CDR3 nucleotides read TGTGCCAGTACCCCTGGGCGATATCAGCCCCAGCATTTT.

The V and J genes are TRBV6-6 and TRBJ2-7; 7 positions match TRBD1. In germline, CDR1 is MNHNY, CDR2 SVGAGI (reference sequence). V was clipped by 4 bases and J by 6 bases; unmatched bases: 9. This CDR3 is built from 14 residues. The CDR3, as DNA: TGTGCCAGCAGTTTGGCAGGGGGTGCGACCGAGCAGTACTTC. Its protein product is CASSLAGGATEQYF.

The V call is TRBV18, the J call TRBJ1-2; 8 positions match TRBD1. V lost 2 bases to trimming and J lost 7 bases; unmatched junction nucleotides: 12. Per germline, CDR1 KGHSH and CDR2 LQKENI. The CDR3 consists of 16 residues. DNA for the CDR3: TGTGCCAGCTCACCAGAGGCGAGCAGGGGGCTTGTTGGCTACACCTTC. This sequence encodes CASSPEASRGLVGYTF.

The chain employs TRBV27 and TRBJ2-7; 7 bases align to TRBD1. Looked up from germline, CDR1 is MNHEY and CDR2 is SMNVEV (reference sequence). The CDR3 contains 14 residues. V lost 4 bases to trimming and J lost 5 bases; unmatched junction nucleotides: 8. The CDR3 region has the DNA TGTGCCAGCAGTTCTACAACGACAGGGAACGAGCAGTACTTC. It codes for CASSSTTTGNEQYF.

The gene calls are TRBV10-1 and TRBJ1-1, with D tentatively TRBD1 (6 bases). The CDR3 has 11 amino acids. Germline V gene lookup returns CDR1 WNHNN and CDR2 SYGVQD (reference sequence). Between the trimmed V and J ends, which lost 3 bases and 11 bases, there was a span of 10 bases. The CDR3 nucleotides read TGCGCCAGCAGTGACGGTAGGGGGGCTTTCTTT. Residues: CASSDGRGAFF.

The sample holds one count of this clone. This rearrangement joins TRBV25-1 to TRBJ1-1; D is ambiguous. Between the trimmed V and J ends, which lost 7 bases and 5 bases, there was a span of 14 bases. The CDR3 extends over 13 amino acids. Germline loops: CDR1 MGHDK, CDR2 SYGVNS. CDR3 DNA sequence: TGTGCCAGCACAGTTTTGAGGGAAACTGAAGCTTTCTTT. Translation: CASTVLRETEAFF.

V usage is TRBV6-5 and J usage is TRBJ1-1; D gene uncertain. This CDR3 region has 15 residues. V lost 2 bases to trimming and J lost 3 bases, with 13 bases between them. CDR1 and CDR2 (germline): MNHEY, SVGAGI. The CDR3 spells CASSYASNRYTEAFF. CDR3 nucleotides: TGTGCCAGCAGTTACGCGAGCAATCGGTACACTGAAGCTTTCTTT.

This clone was counted a single time. In DNA, the CDR3 is TGTGCCAGCAGCTTAGCCGTCGCAGGGGGCTATGGCTACACCTTC. Amino acids: CASSLAVAGGYGYTF. The chain carries TRBV7-9 and TRBJ1-2; 7 positions match TRBD1. Germline assignment: CDR1 SEHNR and CDR2 FQNEAQ (reference sequence). This CDR3 is 15 amino acids long. V dropped 0 bases and J dropped 4; count of bases not matched to a gene: 5.

J is TRBJ1-2 and V is TRBV6-1; D gene uncertain. The germline V gene has CDR1 MNHNS and CDR2 SASEGT. The length of the CDR3 is 13 residues. V was clipped by 0 bases and J by 4 bases, with 6 bases between them. The CDR3 nucleotides are TGTGCCAGCAGTGAAGCGGCCGCCTATGGCTACACCTTC. This encodes CASSEAAAYGYTF.

V gene TRBV19 combines with J gene TRBJ2-1, with TRBD2 identical over 15 bases. Germline V gene sequence: CDR1 LNHDA, CDR2 SQIVND (reference sequence). This CDR3 is 19 amino acids long. Trimming at V came to 1 base and at J to 0 bases, leaving 4 bases not matched to a gene. The CDR3, as DNA: TGTGCCAGTAGTATAGGGACTAGCGGGGGGGCTAGCTCCTACAATGAGCAGTTCTTC. Residues: CASSIGTSGGASSYNEQFF.

The chain is built from TRBV6-6 and TRBJ2-7; 8 nucleotides match TRBD1. V lost 6 bases and J lost 0; bases outside the gene matches: 1. The CDR3 consists of 13 residues. Per the germline V gene, CDR1 is MNHNY and CDR2 is SVGAGI (reference sequence). The CDR3 DNA reads as TGTGCCAGCAGACAGGGGGGCTCCTACGAGCAGTACTTC. The encoded protein is CASRQGGSYEQYF.

This chain connects TRBV11-3 to TRBJ2-2; D not certain. V gave up 5 bases and J gave up 5 bases, with 6 bases separating them. Germline loops: CDR1 SGHNT, CDR2 YENEEA. This CDR3 is 12 amino acids long. CDR3 amino acids: CASSLLTGELFF. The CDR3 coding sequence is TGTGCCAGCAGCCTCTTAACCGGGGAGCTGTTTTTT.

This clone was found a few times. Here the CDR3 reads CASSPRGWGRSNQPQHF. In nucleotides, the CDR3 is TGTGCCAGCAGTCCGCGGGGTTGGGGACGAAGCAATCAGCCCCAGCATTTT. The chain has TRBV28 and TRBJ1-5; D may be TRBD1 (5 bases). V gave up 5 bases and J gave up 1 base, with 18 bases separating them. This CDR3 spans 17 amino acids. Germline V gene lookup returns CDR1 MDHEN and CDR2 SYDVKM.

V and J are TRBV27 and TRBJ1-2, with 11 bases fitting TRBD1. This CDR3 region has 15 residues. The V and J ends lost 2 bases and 7 bases, in that order; junction bases with no gene match: 6. CDR1 is MNHEY, CDR2 SMNVEV, per germline (reference sequence). The DNA for the CDR3 is TGTGCCAGCAGTTTAGGGGACAGGGGGACCTGTGGCTACACCTTC. Its protein is CASSLGDRGTCGYTF.

A single count supports this clone. J is TRBJ1-5 and V is TRBV15, with 9 bases that match TRBD1. This CDR3 has 15 amino acids. Germline lookup yields CDR1 LNHNV and CDR2 YYDKDF (reference sequence). V gave up 4 bases and J gave up 5 bases; unmatched junction bases: 6. For the CDR3, the DNA is TGTGCCACCAGCACCGGGACAGGGACTTATCAGCCCCAGCATTTT. Translating it yields CATSTGTGTYQPQHF.

This clone was recorded a few times. The chain links TRBV4-3 to TRBJ1-2, with TRBD1 matching over 8 bases. Trimming cost V 0 bases and J 7 bases; bases outside gene matches: 4. Looked up from germline, CDR1 is LGHNA and CDR2 is YSLEER. The CDR3 is 14 residues long. The CDR3: CASSQEGDRGGYTF. CDR3 coding DNA: TGCGCCAGCAGCCAAGAGGGAGACAGGGGTGGCTACACCTTC.

The chain employs TRBV6-1 and TRBJ2-7, with a weak D call TRBD1 (6 bases). The CDR3 covers 15 residues. The V gene lost 5 bases and the J gene lost 1 base, with 15 bases spanning the gap. Germline lookup yields CDR1 MNHNS and CDR2 SASEGT. The CDR3 DNA is TGTGCCAGCAGTTCAGGGACACCCGGTTCCTACGAGCAGTACTTC. Amino acid sequence: CASSSGTPGSYEQYF.

The genes are TRBV28 and TRBJ2-7, with no clear D. Trimming took 6 bases from V and 4 from J, leaving 13 bases between them. Looked up from germline, CDR1 is MDHEN and CDR2 is SYDVKM. The CDR3 has 13 amino acids. The chain's CDR3 is CASSLTPSYEQYF. DNA for the CDR3: TGTGCCAGCAGCCTTACCCCCAGTTACGAGCAGTACTTC.

This clone was seen only a few times. The rearrangement uses TRBV4-2 and TRBJ2-1; D possibly corresponds to TRBD2 (5 bases). Trimming stripped 0 bases from V and 3 bases from J, with 15 bases between. Germline V gene sequence: CDR1 LGHNA, CDR2 YNFKEQ. CDR3 size: 17 residues. The CDR3 loop is CASSQESSSRVYNEQFF. Here the CDR3 DNA reads TGTGCCAGCAGCCAAGAGTCCTCTAGCCGAGTCTACAATGAGCAGTTCTTC.